Listed below are T cell receptor beta chains from one sample, sequenced in a study of beta chain features in type 1 diabetes. This table comes from immunoSEQ multiplex PCR, and its TCRdb copy is limited to in-frame clones, with some not included. The sample records about 360,000 clones, around 12% being singletons. The specimen was naive CD4+ T cells from blood. These receptors were collected from a man between 18 and 29 years old in good health. Each CDR3 is given with its conserved first and last residue. A D gene is named only where the DNA matches it firmly. The size field is filled for only some rows; it gives once, few, many or a size class.

D: TRBD2
size: .
V: TRBV4-1
J: TRBJ2-5
DNA: TGCGCCAGCAGCTCCAGCGGGGGGCCTGGGAAGGAGACCCAGTACTTC
CDR3: CASSSSGGPGKETQYF

D: .
size: few
V: TRBV28
J: TRBJ1-1
DNA: TGTGCCAGCAGCCCTCGACTACCGGACAGTCTTGACACTGAAGCTTTCTTT
CDR3: CASSPRLPDSLDTEAFF

D: .
size: few
V: TRBV19
J: TRBJ1-1
DNA: TGTGCCAGTAGTATCCAGAACACTGAAGCTTTCTTT
CDR3: CASSIQNTEAFF

D: TRBD2
size: few
V: TRBV28
J: TRBJ2-1
DNA: TGTGCCAGCAGTTTATTAGCGGGATCTTACAATGAGCAGTTCTTC
CDR3: CASSLLAGSYNEQFF

D: TRBD1
size: .
V: TRBV18
J: TRBJ2-2
DNA: TGTGCCAGCTCACCACCTGGGTGGACAGGGGGCCTTGACACCGGGGAGCTGTTTTTT
CDR3: CASSPPGWTGGLDTGELFF

D: TRBD2
size: few
V: TRBV6-5
J: TRBJ2-1
DNA: TGTGCCAGCAGTTTCGCGGGCACTAGCGGGAGGGTTGAGCAGTTCTTC
CDR3: CASSFAGTSGRVEQFF

D: TRBD2
size: few
V: TRBV19
J: TRBJ2-5
DNA: TGTGCCAGTATGGAGCGGGGGACGTACCAAGAGACCCAGTACTTC
CDR3: CASMERGTYQETQYF

D: TRBD1
size: .
V: TRBV25-1
J: TRBJ1-1
DNA: TGTGCCAGCAGAGTAACAGGGGGCACTGAAGCTTTCTTT
CDR3: CASRVTGGTEAFF

D: TRBD1
size: .
V: TRBV7-9
J: TRBJ2-1
DNA: TGTGCCAGCAGTAACCCAGGGGGCGCGTGGAATGAGCAGTTCTTC
CDR3: CASSNPGGAWNEQFF

D: TRBD2
size: .
V: TRBV4-1
J: TRBJ2-3
DNA: TGCGCCAGCAGCCCCTTAGCGGGGAGCACAGATACGCAGTATTTT
CDR3: CASSPLAGSTDTQYF

D: TRBD2
size: .
V: TRBV30
J: TRBJ2-5
DNA: TGTGCCTGGAGTCCCCGGGAGGTACAGTACTTC
CDR3: CAWSPREVQYF

D: .
size: few
V: TRBV18
J: TRBJ1-5
DNA: TGTGCCAGCTCAGGGGGGGCGCGGGGTCAGCCCCAGCATTTT
CDR3: CASSGGARGQPQHF

D: TRBD2
size: few
V: TRBV5-4
J: TRBJ2-1
DNA: TGTGCCAGCAGCTTTGAGCGGGGGAACAATGAGCAGTTCTTC
CDR3: CASSFERGNNEQFF

D: TRBD2
size: few
V: TRBV30
J: TRBJ2-1
DNA: TGTGCCTGGAGTCCGGGACTAGCGGGAGTACATGAGCAGTTCTTC
CDR3: CAWSPGLAGVHEQFF

D: .
size: few
V: TRBV5-1
J: TRBJ2-7
DNA: TGCGCCAGCAGCCGACAGCCAAGCTCCTACGAGCAGTACTTC
CDR3: CASSRQPSSYEQYF

D: TRBD1
size: .
V: TRBV29-1
J: TRBJ2-5
DNA: TGCAGCGTGTCGGGACAGGGGATTCTCGAGACCCAGTACTTC
CDR3: CSVSGQGILETQYF

D: .
size: few
V: TRBV4-2
J: TRBJ2-5
DNA: TGTGCCAGCAGCCAAGGACTTCCCGAGGGGACCCAGTACTTC
CDR3: CASSQGLPEGTQYF

D: TRBD2
size: few
V: TRBV4-3
J: TRBJ2-1
DNA: TGCGCCAGCAGCCAGGGACTAGCGGGGGAGTTGTTCTTC
CDR3: CASSQGLAGELFF

D: TRBD2
size: few
V: TRBV29-1
J: TRBJ2-1
DNA: TGCAGCGTTGCATCCCTAGCGGGAGGGCATGGCGAGCAGTTCTTC
CDR3: CSVASLAGGHGEQFF

D: TRBD2
size: .
V: TRBV27
J: TRBJ2-1
DNA: TGTGCCAGCACCTCTGGGACTAGCGGGAGGGCCTACAATGAGCAGTTCTTC
CDR3: CASTSGTSGRAYNEQFF

D: .
size: .
V: TRBV27
J: TRBJ1-5
DNA: TGTGCCAGCAGCACTTCGGGAGGTCAGCCCCAGCATTTT
CDR3: CASSTSGGQPQHF

D: TRBD2
size: .
V: TRBV5-6
J: TRBJ2-3
DNA: TGTGCCAGCAGCAGACGGACTAGCGGGGGGGTAACAGATACGCAGTATTTT
CDR3: CASSRRTSGGVTDTQYF

D: .
size: few
V: TRBV19
J: TRBJ2-5
DNA: TGTGCCAGTAGTGTAACAGGCCAAGAGACCCAGTACTTC
CDR3: CASSVTGQETQYF

D: TRBD2
size: few
V: TRBV7-9
J: TRBJ2-1
DNA: TGTGCCAGCGCGCGGGAGGGGAATGAGCAGTTCTTC
CDR3: CASAREGNEQFF

D: TRBD1
size: .
V: TRBV9
J: TRBJ2-7
DNA: TGTGCCAGCAGCGGAAACAGGGGGCATAACGAGCAGTACTTC
CDR3: CASSGNRGHNEQYF

D: TRBD1
size: few
V: TRBV5-6
J: TRBJ1-5
DNA: TGTGCCAGCAGCTTGGGACAGGGATTATTTGGTCAGCCCCAGCATTTT
CDR3: CASSLGQGLFGQPQHF

D: .
size: .
V: TRBV25-1
J: TRBJ2-7
DNA: TGTGCCAGCAGTCAGGCGGGTGGGTCTCTCGGGGTGCAGTACTTC
CDR3: CASSQAGGSLGVQYF

D: .
size: few
V: TRBV7-3
J: TRBJ2-6
DNA: TGTGCCAGCAGCCAACTTGGGGGGACTGGGGCCAACGTCCTGACTTTC
CDR3: CASSQLGGTGANVLTF

D: .
size: many
V: TRBV30
J: TRBJ2-6
DNA: TGTGCCTGGAGTGTAGAGTCTGGGGCCAACGTCCTGACTTTC
CDR3: CAWSVESGANVLTF

D: .
size: few
V: TRBV2
J: TRBJ1-2
DNA: TGTGCCAGCAGTGACGGTAGCTATGGCTACACCTTC
CDR3: CASSDGSYGYTF

D: .
size: .
V: TRBV28
J: TRBJ2-3
DNA: TGTGCCAGCCCAAGAGGGGATACGCAGTATTTT
CDR3: CASPRGDTQYF

D: .
size: .
V: TRBV7-2
J: TRBJ2-7
DNA: TGTGCCAGCAGCCACTACACCGACTACGAGCAGTACTTC
CDR3: CASSHYTDYEQYF

D: TRBD1
size: few
V: TRBV19
J: TRBJ1-2
DNA: TGTGCCAGTAGTCCCGGACAGGAATCCGGCTACACCTTC
CDR3: CASSPGQESGYTF

D: .
size: .
V: TRBV30
J: TRBJ1-6
DNA: TGTGCCTGGACCTTAGGGCGGGATTCACCCCTCCACTTT
CDR3: CAWTLGRDSPLHF

D: .
size: .
V: TRBV29-1
J: TRBJ2-5
DNA: TGCAGCGGCTCGTGGGTTCGGGACCAAGAGACCCAGTACTTC
CDR3: CSGSWVRDQETQYF

D: TRBD2
size: .
V: TRBV5-4
J: TRBJ2-2
DNA: TGTGCCAGCAGCCCTCGGGGGGGGCGGTGGTCCGGGGAGCTGTTTTTT
CDR3: CASSPRGGRWSGELFF

D: .
size: .
V: TRBV5-1
J: TRBJ1-1
DNA: TGCGCCAGCAGCTCCCGCGTTCAGGGGCCGGGAACTGAAGCTTTCTTT
CDR3: CASSSRVQGPGTEAFF

D: .
size: .
V: TRBV7-9
J: TRBJ1-1
DNA: TGTGCCAGCAGCGGCCAGGGGAACACTGAAGCTTTCTTT
CDR3: CASSGQGNTEAFF

D: .
size: .
V: TRBV6-1
J: TRBJ1-5
DNA: TGTGCCAGCAGCCCCACGACGGGGATTCAGCCCCAGCATTTT
CDR3: CASSPTTGIQPQHF

D: .
size: .
V: TRBV7-8
J: TRBJ1-2
DNA: TGTGCCAGCAGCGCGAATCAGGGAAACTATGGCTACACCTTC
CDR3: CASSANQGNYGYTF

D: TRBD1
size: few
V: TRBV7-9
J: TRBJ1-2
DNA: TGTGCCAGCAGCCCCAGACAGGGAGGTAACTATGGCTACACCTTC
CDR3: CASSPRQGGNYGYTF